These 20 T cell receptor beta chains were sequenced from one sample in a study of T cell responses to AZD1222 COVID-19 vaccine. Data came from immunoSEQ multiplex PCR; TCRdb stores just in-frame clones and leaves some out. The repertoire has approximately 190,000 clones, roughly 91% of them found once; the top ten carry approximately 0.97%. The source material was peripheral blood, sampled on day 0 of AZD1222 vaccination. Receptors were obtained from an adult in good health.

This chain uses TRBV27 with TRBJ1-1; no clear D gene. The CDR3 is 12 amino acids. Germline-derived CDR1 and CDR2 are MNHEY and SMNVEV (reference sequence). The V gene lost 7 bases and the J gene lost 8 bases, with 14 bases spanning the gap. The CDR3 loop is CASKDPGREAFF. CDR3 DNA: TGTGCCAGCAAAGATCCGGGGAGGGAAGCTTTCTTT.

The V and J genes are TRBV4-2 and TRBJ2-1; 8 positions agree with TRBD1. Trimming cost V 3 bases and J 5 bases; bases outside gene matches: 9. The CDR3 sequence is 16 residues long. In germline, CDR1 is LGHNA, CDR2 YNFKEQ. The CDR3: CASSHVTGGEDNEQFF. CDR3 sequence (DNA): TGTGCCAGCAGCCATGTAACAGGGGGAGAGGACAATGAGCAGTTCTTC.

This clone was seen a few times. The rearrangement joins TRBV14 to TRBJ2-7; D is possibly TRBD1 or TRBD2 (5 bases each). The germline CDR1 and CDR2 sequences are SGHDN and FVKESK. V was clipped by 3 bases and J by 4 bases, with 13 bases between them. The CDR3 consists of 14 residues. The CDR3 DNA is TGTGCCAGCAGCCAGACGGGACCGAGTTACGAGCAGTACTTC. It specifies CASSQTGPSYEQYF.

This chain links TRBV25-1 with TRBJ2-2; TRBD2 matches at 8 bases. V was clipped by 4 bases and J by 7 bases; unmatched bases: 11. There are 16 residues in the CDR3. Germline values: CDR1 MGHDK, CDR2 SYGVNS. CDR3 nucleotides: TGTGCCAGCAGTGTTATCGGCGGGGGGTTTAACGGGGAGCTGTTTTTT. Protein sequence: CASSVIGGGFNGELFF.

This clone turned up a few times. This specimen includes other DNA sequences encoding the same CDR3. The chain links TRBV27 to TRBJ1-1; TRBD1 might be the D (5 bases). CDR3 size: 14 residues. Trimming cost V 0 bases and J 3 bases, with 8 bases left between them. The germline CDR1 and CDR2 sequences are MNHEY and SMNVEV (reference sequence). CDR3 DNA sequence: TGTGCCAGCAGTTTATCGGGGCGCCACACTGAAGCTTTCTTT. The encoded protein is CASSLSGRHTEAFF.

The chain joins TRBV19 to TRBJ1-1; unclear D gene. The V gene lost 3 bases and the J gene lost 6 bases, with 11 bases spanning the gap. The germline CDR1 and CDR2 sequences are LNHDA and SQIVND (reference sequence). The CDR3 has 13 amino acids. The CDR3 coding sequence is TGTGCCAGTAGTATGTTCGGGGTAGCTGAAGCTTTCTTT. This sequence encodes CASSMFGVAEAFF.

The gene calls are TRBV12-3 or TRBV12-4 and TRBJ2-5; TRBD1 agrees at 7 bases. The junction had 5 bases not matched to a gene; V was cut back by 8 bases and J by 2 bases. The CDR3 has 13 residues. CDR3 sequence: CASGPTGQETQYF. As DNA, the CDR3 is TGTGCCAGCGGACCGACAGGGCAAGAGACCCAGTACTTC.

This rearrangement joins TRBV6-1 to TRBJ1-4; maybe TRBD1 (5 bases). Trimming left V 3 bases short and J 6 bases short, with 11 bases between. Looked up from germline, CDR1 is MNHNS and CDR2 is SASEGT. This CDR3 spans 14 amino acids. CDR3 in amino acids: CASSDWAGYEKLFF. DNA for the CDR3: TGTGCCAGCAGTGATTGGGCAGGGTATGAAAAACTGTTTTTT.

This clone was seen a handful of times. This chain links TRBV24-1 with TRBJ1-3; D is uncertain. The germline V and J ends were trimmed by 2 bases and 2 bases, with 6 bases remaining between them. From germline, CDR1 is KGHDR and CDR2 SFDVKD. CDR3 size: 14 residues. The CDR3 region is CATSDSPTGNTIYF. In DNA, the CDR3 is TGTGCCACCAGTGATTCCCCCACTGGAAACACCATATATTTT.

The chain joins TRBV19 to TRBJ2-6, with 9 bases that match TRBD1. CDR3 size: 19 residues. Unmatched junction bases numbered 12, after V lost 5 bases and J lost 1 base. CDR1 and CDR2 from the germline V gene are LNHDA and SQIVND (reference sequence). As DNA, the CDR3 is TGTGCCAGTAGTTCGGAACCGGGACAGGGTGCTTCTGGGGCCAACGTCCTGACTTTC. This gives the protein CASSSEPGQGASGANVLTF.

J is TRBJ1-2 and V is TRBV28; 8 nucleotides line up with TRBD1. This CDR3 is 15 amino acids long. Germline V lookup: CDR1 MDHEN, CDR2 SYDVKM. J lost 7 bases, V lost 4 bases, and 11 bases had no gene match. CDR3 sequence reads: CASSSPIRGRSGYTF. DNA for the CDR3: TGTGCCAGCAGTTCACCTATCAGGGGGCGGAGTGGCTACACCTTC.

CDR3 sequence reads: CASSRGQGDSTYEQYF. CDR3 nucleotide sequence: TGTGCCAGCAGCAGAGGACAGGGCGACTCTACCTACGAGCAGTACTTC. V is TRBV9 and J is TRBJ2-7; TRBD1 matches 8 bases. The trim removed 4 bases at V and 2 bases at J, leaving 11 bases unmatched. Germline V gives CDR1 SGDLS, CDR2 YYNGEE. CDR3 length: 16 residues.

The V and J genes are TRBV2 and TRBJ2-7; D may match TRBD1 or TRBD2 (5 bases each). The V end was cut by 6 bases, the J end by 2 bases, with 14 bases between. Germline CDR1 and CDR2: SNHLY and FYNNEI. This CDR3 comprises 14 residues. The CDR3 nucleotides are TGTGCCAGCAGCGCATTGGGACGGACCTACGAGCAGTACTTC. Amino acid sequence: CASSALGRTYEQYF.

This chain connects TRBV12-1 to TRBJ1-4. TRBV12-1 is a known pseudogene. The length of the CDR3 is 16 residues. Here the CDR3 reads CASSPGGGRGREKLFF. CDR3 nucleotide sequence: TGTGCCAGCAGCCCGGGGGGCGGACGGGGGAGGGAAAAACTGTTTTTT.

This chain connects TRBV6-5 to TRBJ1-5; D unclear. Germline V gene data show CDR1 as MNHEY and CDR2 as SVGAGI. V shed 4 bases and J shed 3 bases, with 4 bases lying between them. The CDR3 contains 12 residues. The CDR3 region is CASSWVNQPQHF. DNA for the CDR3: TGTGCCAGCAGTTGGGTCAATCAGCCCCAGCATTTT.

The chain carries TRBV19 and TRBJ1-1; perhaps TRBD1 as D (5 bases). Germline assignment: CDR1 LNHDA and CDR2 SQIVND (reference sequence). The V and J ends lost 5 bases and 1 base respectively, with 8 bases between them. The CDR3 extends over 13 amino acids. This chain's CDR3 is CASSDRPNTEAFF. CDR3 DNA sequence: TGTGCCAGTAGTGACAGACCGAACACTGAAGCTTTCTTT.

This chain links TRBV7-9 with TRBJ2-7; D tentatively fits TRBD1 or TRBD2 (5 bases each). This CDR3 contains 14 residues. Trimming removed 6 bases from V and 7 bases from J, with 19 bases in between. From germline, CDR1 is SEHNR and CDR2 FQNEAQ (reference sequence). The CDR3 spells CASRDLGLAGEQYF. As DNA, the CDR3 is TGTGCCAGCAGGGATTTGGGGCTAGCAGGTGAGCAGTACTTC.

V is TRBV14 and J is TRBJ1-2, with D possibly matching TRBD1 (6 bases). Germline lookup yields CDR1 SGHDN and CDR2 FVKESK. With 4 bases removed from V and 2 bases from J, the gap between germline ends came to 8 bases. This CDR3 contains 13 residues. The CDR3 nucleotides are TGTGCCAGCAGCCCCACAGGGAACTATGGCTACACCTTC. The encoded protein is CASSPTGNYGYTF.

CDR3 nucleotides: TGCGCCAGCAGCCAAGGGCTGGCTGGAAACACCATATATTTT. This translates into CASSQGLAGNTIYF. The rearrangement joins TRBV4-3 to TRBJ1-3; D not certain. Germline assignment: CDR1 LGHNA and CDR2 YSLEER. V was trimmed by 1 base and J by 2 bases, leaving 6 bases between them. The CDR3 spans 14 residues.

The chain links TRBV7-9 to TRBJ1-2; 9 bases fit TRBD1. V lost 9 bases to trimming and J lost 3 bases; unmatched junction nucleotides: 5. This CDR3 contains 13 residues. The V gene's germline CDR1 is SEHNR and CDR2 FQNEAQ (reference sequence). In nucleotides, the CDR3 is TGTGCCAGTAGATGGGACAGGGACTATGGCTACACCTTC. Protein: CASRWDRDYGYTF.